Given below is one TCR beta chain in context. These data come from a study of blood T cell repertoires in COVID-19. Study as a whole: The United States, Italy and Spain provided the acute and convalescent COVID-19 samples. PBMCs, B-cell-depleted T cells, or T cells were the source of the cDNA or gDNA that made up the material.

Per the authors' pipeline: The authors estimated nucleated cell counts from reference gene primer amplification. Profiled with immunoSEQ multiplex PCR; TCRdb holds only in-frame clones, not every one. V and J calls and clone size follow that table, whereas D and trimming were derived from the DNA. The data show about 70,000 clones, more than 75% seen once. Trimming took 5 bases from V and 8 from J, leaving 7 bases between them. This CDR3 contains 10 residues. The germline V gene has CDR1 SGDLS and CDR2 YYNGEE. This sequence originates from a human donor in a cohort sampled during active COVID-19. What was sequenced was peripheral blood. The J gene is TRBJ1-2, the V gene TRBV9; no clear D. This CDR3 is CASRGEGYTF. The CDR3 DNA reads TGTGCCAGCAGGGGCGAGGGCTACACCTTC. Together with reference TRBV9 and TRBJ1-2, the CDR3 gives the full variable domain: DSGVTQTPKHLITATGQRVTLRCSPRSGDLSVYWYQQSLDQGLQFLIQYYNGEERAKGNILERFSAQQFPDLHSELNLSSLELGDSALYFCASRGEGYTFGSGTRLTVV.